This paragraph covers one T cell receptor beta chain sequence. The assay was immunoSEQ multiplex PCR, and TCRdb's table has in-frame clones only and misses some. The profile shows approximately 260,000 clones, around 80% of them singletons. The data derive from a study of blood T cell repertoires in COVID-19. Allocation to cohorts depended on clinical history reported by the participants. The germline V gene has CDR1 MNHEY and CDR2 SVGAGI. Germline trimming cut 2 bases from V and 6 bases from J; bases unmatched to any gene: 6. The CDR3 loop spans 16 amino acids. Sample: PBMCs or T cells enriched from blood (not recorded which). The receptor was derived from a man in his thirties or forties with acute COVID-19. The gene calls are TRBV6-5 and TRBJ2-2, with 10 nucleotides matching TRBD1. The CDR3 DNA reads as TGTGCCAGCAGTTACCGGGACAGGGGATGGTCCGGGGAGCTGTTTTTT. Protein sequence: CASSYRDRGWSGELFF.